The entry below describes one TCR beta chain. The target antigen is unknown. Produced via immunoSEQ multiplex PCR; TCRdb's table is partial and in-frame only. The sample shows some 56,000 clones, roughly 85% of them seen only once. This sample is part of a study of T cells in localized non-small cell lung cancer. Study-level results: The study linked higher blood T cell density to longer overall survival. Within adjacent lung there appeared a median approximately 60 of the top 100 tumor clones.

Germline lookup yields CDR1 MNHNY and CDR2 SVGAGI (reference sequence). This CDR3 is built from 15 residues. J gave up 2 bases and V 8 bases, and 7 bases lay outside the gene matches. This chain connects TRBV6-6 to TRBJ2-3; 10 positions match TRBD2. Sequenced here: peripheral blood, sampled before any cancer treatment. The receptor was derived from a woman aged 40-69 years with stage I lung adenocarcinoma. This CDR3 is CASGQLAGPTDTQYF. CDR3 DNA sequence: TGTGCCAGCGGTCAACTAGCGGGGCCCACAGATACGCAGTATTTT.